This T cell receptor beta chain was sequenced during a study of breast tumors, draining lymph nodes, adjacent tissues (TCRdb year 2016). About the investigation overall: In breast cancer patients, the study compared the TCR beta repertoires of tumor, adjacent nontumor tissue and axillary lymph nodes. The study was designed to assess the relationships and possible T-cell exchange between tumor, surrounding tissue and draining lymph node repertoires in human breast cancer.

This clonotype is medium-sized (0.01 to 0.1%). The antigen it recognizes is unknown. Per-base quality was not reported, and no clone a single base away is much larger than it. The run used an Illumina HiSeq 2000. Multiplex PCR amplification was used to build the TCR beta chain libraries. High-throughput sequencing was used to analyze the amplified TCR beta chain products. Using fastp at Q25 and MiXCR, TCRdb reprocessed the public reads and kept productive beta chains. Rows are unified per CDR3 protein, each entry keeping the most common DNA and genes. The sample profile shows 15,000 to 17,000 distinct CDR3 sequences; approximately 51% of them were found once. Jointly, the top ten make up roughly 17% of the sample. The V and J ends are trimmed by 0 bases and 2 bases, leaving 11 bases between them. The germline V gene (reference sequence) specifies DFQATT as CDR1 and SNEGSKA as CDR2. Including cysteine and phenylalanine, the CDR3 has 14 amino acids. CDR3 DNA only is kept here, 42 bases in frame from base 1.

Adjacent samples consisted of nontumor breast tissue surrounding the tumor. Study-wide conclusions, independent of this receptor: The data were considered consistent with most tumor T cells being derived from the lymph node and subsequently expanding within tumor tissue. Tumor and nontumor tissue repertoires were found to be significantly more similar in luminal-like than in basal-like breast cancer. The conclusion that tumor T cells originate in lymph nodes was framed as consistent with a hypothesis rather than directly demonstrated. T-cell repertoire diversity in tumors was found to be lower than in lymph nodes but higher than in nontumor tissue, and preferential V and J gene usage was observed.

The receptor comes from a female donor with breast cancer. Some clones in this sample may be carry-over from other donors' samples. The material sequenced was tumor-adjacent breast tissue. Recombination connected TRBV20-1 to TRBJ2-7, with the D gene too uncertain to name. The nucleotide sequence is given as TGCAGTGCTAGAGATAGGATTAAAACCTACGAGCAGTACTTC. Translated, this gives CSARDRIKTYEQYF.